This is a list of T cell receptor beta chains from one sample in a study of tumor and adjacent non-tumor tissue in lung cancer. From the multiplex PCR reads, TCRdb called clonotypes with MiXCR, one entry per CDR3 protein. Here the sample spans 90,000 to 120,000 distinct CDR3 sequences, roughly two thirds being singletons. The specimen sequenced was distant non-tumor lung tissue. These TCRs come from a man aged 25-45 years with non-small cell lung cancer. Each CDR3 is given without its conserved first and last residue. Each record gives: clone size, J gene, V gene, CDR3 protein. Size values are once, few and many counts, or a class for expanded clones, and some rows have none.

.	TRBJ2-2	TRBV12-3/TRBV12-4	GISFSRVGELF
few	TRBJ2-3	TRBV6-5	ASRSTGGYGTDTQY
many	TRBJ2-7	TRBV6-5	ASSYSSGSSGTYEQY
many	TRBJ2-3	TRBV4-2	ASSLLPADTQY
few	TRBJ2-1	TRBV11-1	ASSLTRGGNEQF
.	TRBJ2-2	TRBV29-1	SVELLRDTNTLELF
.	TRBJ2-1	TRBV11-1	ANSPTPSSYNEQF
.	TRBJ1-2	TRBV5-6	VSAKDRLTGYT
many	TRBJ2-7	TRBV4-1	ASSQGQGRLAGDEQY
.	TRBJ2-5	TRBV10-3	AIKMTSGGARGETQY
.	TRBJ2-5	TRBV6-6	GSSRTSGGQETQY
.	TRBJ2-1	TRBV5-6	ANSLGFGNEQF
.	TRBJ2-3	TRBV20-1	GAATPGGTDTQY
.	TRBJ1-1	TRBV7-9	ASSLGQGTKTEAL
.	TRBJ2-7	TRBV7-8	ASSLAPGQGYEYY
many	TRBJ1-5	TRBV12-3/TRBV12-4	ASRHDRGSNQPQH
few	TRBJ2-7	TRBV11-2	VSSWGVSYEQY
.	TRBJ2-3	TRBV6-5	ASGLEGGRDTQY
few	TRBJ2-1	TRBV7-9	ASSSSGAGEQF
.	TRBJ2-2	TRBV12-3/TRBV12-4	ASSSQITGELS
many	TRBJ1-4	TRBV6-6	ASSSGQGALSTNEKLF
.	TRBJ1-6	TRBV12-3/TRBV12-4	ANSRQGQNSPLH
many	TRBJ1-2	TRBV4-1	ASSQDEGNLYGYT
.	TRBJ2-1	TRBV11-3	ASSPPSRRRGNGQF
many	TRBJ1-2	TRBV12-3/TRBV12-4	ASSLSPLYYGYT
many	TRBJ2-3	TRBV20-1	SASGPSEDTQY
.	TRBJ2-5	TRBV5-1	ASSSLAGQETQN
.	TRBJ1-6	TRBV11-2	ASSSPGSLFHLH
many	TRBJ2-1	TRBV6-2/TRBV6-3	ASKPPGLASYNEQF
.	TRBJ2-3	TRBV11-2	ASSYRDIRTDTQY
.	TRBJ1-2	TRBV28	ANSTDYGTGYYGYT
many	TRBJ1-6	TRBV6-5	ASGEQGNLYNSPLH
many	TRBJ1-5	TRBV6-5	ASSTGGGGNQPQH
.	TRBJ2-3	TRBV11-2	ANSFGWEDTRY
.	TRBJ1-1	TRBV6-5	DSSFDPLSEAL
.	TRBJ2-1	TRBV4-1	ASSQGGLAASSYNEQF
.	TRBJ1-5	TRBV11-2	ASSLGDRGDQPQH
once	TRBJ2-3	TRBV11-2	VSSLLSGGQGTQY
many	TRBJ2-5	TRBV29-1	SVEGTSQETQY
few	.	TRBV6-2/TRBV6-3	ASRRGGALINTQH
few	TRBJ1-1	TRBV20-1	SAATGGRIEAF
.	TRBJ1-2	TRBV29-1	SVAGTPGYGYT
few	TRBJ1-5	TRBV11-2	ASSDGTVAGQPQH
.	TRBJ2-1	TRBV20-1	STLDALTSGRGEQF
.	TRBJ2-1	TRBV11-2	ASSLGGDLSYNGQS
.	TRBJ2-3	TRBV12-3/TRBV12-4	ASSLAPGRVEDTQY
.	TRBJ2-6	TRBV6-2/TRBV6-3	ASSYRSEGANVLT
once	TRBJ2-1	TRBV7-3	AISQYLYNEQF
.	TRBJ2-7	TRBV5-4	ACSHGWGYEQY
.	TRBJ1-6	TRBV12-3/TRBV12-4	ASIPGPGSFYNSPLH
.	TRBJ1-4	TRBV12-3/TRBV12-4	TSSADWCEKLF